This paragraph covers one T cell receptor (beta chain) sequence. This sample was taken from a study of blood T cell repertoires in COVID-19. The CDR3 has 16 residues. J lost 10 bases, V lost 1 base, and 11 bases had no gene match. Per germline, CDR1 SGHTA and CDR2 FQGNSA. The method was immunoSEQ multiplex PCR; TCRdb's version includes in-frame clones alone and lacks a portion of them. This repertoire shows 150,000 to 160,000 clones, 91% found once; its top ten account for 0.5% to 0.55%. This receptor was taken from a man between 45 and 60 years old with acute or convalescent COVID-19. The rearrangement links TRBV7-2 to TRBJ2-1; 9 bases are a match to TRBD2. The material sequenced was peripheral blood. The DNA for the CDR3 is TGTGCCAGCAGCTTAGAACTGGCGGGGGGGCGACGGGAGCAGTTCTTC. Protein sequence: CASSLELAGGRREQFF. The complete variable domain, with remaining parts taken from reference TRBV7-2 and TRBJ2-1, reads GAGVSQSPSNKVTEKGKDVELRCDPISGHTALYWYRQSLGQGLEFLIYFQGNSAPDKSGLPSDRFSAERTGGSVSTLTIQRTQQEDSAVYLCASSLELAGGRREQFFGPGTRLTVL.